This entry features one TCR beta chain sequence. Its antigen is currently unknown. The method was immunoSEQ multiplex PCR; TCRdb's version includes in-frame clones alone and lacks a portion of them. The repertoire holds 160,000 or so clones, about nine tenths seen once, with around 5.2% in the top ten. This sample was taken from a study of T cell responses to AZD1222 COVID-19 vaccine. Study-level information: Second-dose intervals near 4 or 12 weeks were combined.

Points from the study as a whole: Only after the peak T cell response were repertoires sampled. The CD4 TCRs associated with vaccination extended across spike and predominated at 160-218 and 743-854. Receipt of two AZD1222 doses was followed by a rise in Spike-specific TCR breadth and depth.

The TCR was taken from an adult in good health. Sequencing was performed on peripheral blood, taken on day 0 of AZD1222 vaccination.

The CDR3 protein is CASSRPTGGLQPQHF. DNA for the CDR3: TGTGCCAGTAGCCGCCCGACAGGTGGGTTACAGCCCCAGCATTTT. The chain has TRBV19 and TRBJ1-5; D is possibly TRBD1 (6 bases). Deletions cut 6 bases from V and 7 bases from J, with 19 bases between. The germline V gene has CDR1 LNHDA and CDR2 SQIVND (reference sequence). This CDR3 has 15 residues.